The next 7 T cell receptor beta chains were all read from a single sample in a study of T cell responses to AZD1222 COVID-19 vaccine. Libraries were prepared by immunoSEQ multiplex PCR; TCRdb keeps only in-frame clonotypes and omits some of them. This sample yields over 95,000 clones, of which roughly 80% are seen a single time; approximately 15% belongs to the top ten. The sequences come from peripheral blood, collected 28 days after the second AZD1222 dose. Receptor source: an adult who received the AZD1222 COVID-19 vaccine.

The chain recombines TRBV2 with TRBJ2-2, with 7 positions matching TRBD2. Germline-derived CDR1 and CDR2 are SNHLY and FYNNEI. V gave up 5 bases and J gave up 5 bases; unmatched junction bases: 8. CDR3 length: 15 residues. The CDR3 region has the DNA TGTGCCAGCAGTAGCGGGGCCGCTGGGACCGGGGAGCTGTTTTTT. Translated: CASSSGAAGTGELFF.

CDR3 coding DNA: TGCGCCAGCAGCTTGGTGTCCCAGGGTCGGACTGAAGCTTTCTTT. This codes for CASSLVSQGRTEAFF. The chain uses TRBV5-1 and TRBJ1-1; weak D call: TRBD1 (5 bases). There are 15 residues in the CDR3. Germline CDR1 SGHRS, CDR2 YFSETQ. The V end was cut by 0 bases, the J end by 5 bases, with 14 bases between.

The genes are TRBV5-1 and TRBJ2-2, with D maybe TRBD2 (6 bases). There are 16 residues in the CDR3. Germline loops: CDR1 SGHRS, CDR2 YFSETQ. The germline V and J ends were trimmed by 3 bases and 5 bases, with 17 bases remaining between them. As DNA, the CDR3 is TGCGCCAGCAGCTCGGGGGTGTCGACTCTGACCGGGGAGCTGTTTTTT. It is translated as CASSSGVSTLTGELFF.

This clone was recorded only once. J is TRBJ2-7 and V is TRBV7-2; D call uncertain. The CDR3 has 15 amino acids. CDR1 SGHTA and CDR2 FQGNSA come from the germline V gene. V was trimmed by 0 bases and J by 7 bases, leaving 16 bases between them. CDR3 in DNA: TGTGCCAGCAGCTTAGCCCCGTCTGGCAACGGGGAGCAGTACTTC. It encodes CASSLAPSGNGEQYF.

The CDR3 sequence: CASSKHRDRTEAFF. The CDR3 region has the DNA TGTGCCAGCAGTAAACACCGGGACAGAACTGAAGCTTTCTTT. This rearrangement joins TRBV6-2 or TRBV6-3 to TRBJ1-1; TRBD1 matches at 7 bases. The germline V gene has CDR1 MNHEY and CDR2 SVGEGT. This CDR3 region has 14 residues. J was trimmed by 5 bases and V by 5 bases; bases with no gene match: 8.

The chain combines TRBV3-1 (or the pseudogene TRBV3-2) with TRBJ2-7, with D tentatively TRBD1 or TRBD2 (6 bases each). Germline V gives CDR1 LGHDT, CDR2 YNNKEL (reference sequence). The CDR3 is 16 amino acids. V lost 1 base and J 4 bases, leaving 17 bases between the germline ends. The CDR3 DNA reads TGTGCCAGCAGCCAAGCTTCTTCGGGGGCAAGGTACGAGCAGTACTTC. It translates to CASSQASSGARYEQYF.

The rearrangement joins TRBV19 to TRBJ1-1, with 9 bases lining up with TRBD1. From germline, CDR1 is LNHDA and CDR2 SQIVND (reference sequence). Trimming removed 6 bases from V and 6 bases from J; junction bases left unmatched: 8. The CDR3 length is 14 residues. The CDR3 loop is CASREDRGRAEAFF. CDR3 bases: TGTGCCAGTAGAGAGGACAGGGGTCGGGCTGAAGCTTTCTTT.